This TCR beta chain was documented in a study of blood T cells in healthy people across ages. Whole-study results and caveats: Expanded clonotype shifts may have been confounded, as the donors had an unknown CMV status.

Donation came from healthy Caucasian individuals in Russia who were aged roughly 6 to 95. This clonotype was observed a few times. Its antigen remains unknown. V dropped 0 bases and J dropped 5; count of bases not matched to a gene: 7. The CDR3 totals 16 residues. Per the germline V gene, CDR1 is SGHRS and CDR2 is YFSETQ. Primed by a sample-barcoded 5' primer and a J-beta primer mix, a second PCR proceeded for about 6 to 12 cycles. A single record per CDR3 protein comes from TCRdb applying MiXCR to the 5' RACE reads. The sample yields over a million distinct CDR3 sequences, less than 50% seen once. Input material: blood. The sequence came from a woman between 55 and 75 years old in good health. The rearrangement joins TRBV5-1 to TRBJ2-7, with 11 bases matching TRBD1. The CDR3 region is CASSLEWTGGENEQYF. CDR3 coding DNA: TGCGCCAGCAGCTTGGAATGGACAGGGGGCGAAAACGAGCAGTACTTC.